A single sample gave rise to the 9 T cell receptor beta chains below, sequenced in a study of T cells in tuberculosis. Using immunoSEQ multiplex PCR, the repertoire was profiled, and TCRdb retains in-frame clones only, with some absent. The sample contains under 45,000 clones, about 95% of which appear only once. Sequences were obtained from PBMCs. All receptors come from a donor aged 10-29 years with latent tuberculosis or without tuberculosis infection.

This chain joins TRBV6-1 and TRBJ1-1, with 9 bases matching TRBD1. This CDR3 is 15 amino acids long. CDR1 MNHNS and CDR2 SASEGT come from the germline V gene. V gave up 6 bases and J gave up 4 bases; unmatched junction bases: 9. The CDR3, as DNA: TGTGCCAGCAGCACCACAAAGACAGGGGGCACTGAAGCTTTCTTT. Protein product: CASSTTKTGGTEAFF.

The chain is built from TRBV28 and TRBJ1-2, with 8 bases that match TRBD1. CDR1 and CDR2 from the germline V gene are MDHEN and SYDVKM. The CDR3 is 12 residues long. Germline trimming cut 8 bases from V and 4 bases from J; bases unmatched to any gene: 3. In nucleotides, the CDR3 is TGTGCCAGCCGACAGGGGTTCTATGGCTACACCTTC. This sequence encodes CASRQGFYGYTF.

The V gene is TRBV7-9, the J gene TRBJ2-1; 10 bases line up with TRBD1. Germline loops: CDR1 SEHNR, CDR2 FQNEAQ (reference sequence). The CDR3 contains 16 residues. V was pared by 5 bases and J by 6 bases, with 10 bases of the junction left unmatched. DNA for the CDR3: TGTGCCAGCAGCGAAGCCGGGACAGGGGCCTCCAATGAGCAGTTCTTC. Residues: CASSEAGTGASNEQFF.

The V and J genes are TRBV5-1 and TRBJ2-1; a weak D match, TRBD2 (5 bases). V was clipped by 0 bases and J by 7 bases, with 11 bases between them. The CDR3 has 14 amino acids. CDR1 and CDR2 from the germline V gene are SGHRS and YFSETQ. CDR3 amino acids: CASSLGRAENEQFF. The DNA of the CDR3 is TGCGCCAGCAGCTTGGGGCGGGCGGAAAATGAGCAGTTCTTC.

This chain links TRBV28 with TRBJ1-5; TRBD1 aligns across 8 bases. The V and J ends lost 3 bases and 2 bases, in that order; junction bases with no gene match: 9. This CDR3 contains 17 residues. The germline gives CDR1 MDHEN, CDR2 SYDVKM. CDR3 loop: CASSLGTGTGGNQPQHF. The CDR3 DNA sequence: TGTGCCAGCAGTTTGGGCACCGGGACAGGAGGCAATCAGCCCCAGCATTTT.

V usage is TRBV5-1 and J usage is TRBJ2-1, with a tentative D call TRBD2 (6 bases). CDR1 is SGHRS, CDR2 YFSETQ, per germline. V gave up 7 bases and J gave up 12 bases, with 17 bases separating them. The CDR3 has 12 residues. The CDR3 sequence: CASGVGGSGQFF. The CDR3 nucleotides read TGCGCCAGCGGGGTTGGGGGGTCAGGGCAGTTCTTC.

The chain uses TRBV7-4 and TRBJ2-2; TRBD1 matches at 10 bases. V dropped 1 base and J dropped 5; count of bases not matched to a gene: 13. Germline V lookup: CDR1 SGHVT, CDR2 SQSDAQ. The CDR3 covers 19 residues. In DNA, the CDR3 is TGTGCCAGCAGCTTAGGAGGAGACAGGGGGCAGAGAAAGACCGGGGAGCTGTTTTTT. Amino acid sequence: CASSLGGDRGQRKTGELFF.

CDR3 loop: CASSIQGTNYGYTF. In DNA form, the CDR3 reads TGTGCCAGTAGTATCCAGGGGACTAACTATGGCTACACCTTC. The chain couples TRBV19 to TRBJ1-2; TRBD1 is a possible D gene (6 bases). CDR1 LNHDA and CDR2 SQIVND come from the germline V gene (reference sequence). V was trimmed by 3 bases and J by 0 bases, leaving 8 bases between them. CDR3 length: 14 amino acids. Looking up the rest from reference TRBV19 and TRBJ1-2 gives the full variable domain: DGGITQSPKYLFRKEGQNVTLSCEQNLNHDAMYWYRQDPGQGLRLIYYSQIVNDFQKGDIAEGYSVSREKKESFPLTVTSAQKNPTAFYLCASSIQGTNYGYTFGSGTRLTVV.

This sequence joins TRBV7-9 and TRBJ1-5; 10 positions match TRBD1. J gave up 1 base and V 1 base, and 4 bases lay outside the gene matches. The CDR3 consists of 17 residues. Germline CDR1 and CDR2: SEHNR and FQNEAQ (reference sequence). CDR3 nucleotide sequence: TGTGCCAGCAGCTTAGGGGGGACAGGGGTCAGCAATCAGCCCCAGCATTTT. It yields the protein CASSLGGTGVSNQPQHF.